This T cell receptor (beta chain) was identified in a study of cytomegalovirus exposure and HLA in healthy donors. While unrecorded immune exposures were likely, the donors were nominally healthy when sampled. With 60 Vbeta and 13 Jbeta primers, the PCR was carried out. TCRdb keeps only in-frame clones here, not all; method: immunoSEQ multiplex PCR. The sample has about 38,000 clones, approximately 90% seen once. CDR3 length: 16 amino acids. The junction had 7 bases not matched to a gene; V was cut back by 2 bases and J by 5 bases. CDR1 and CDR2 from the germline V gene are ENHRY and SYGVKD. The receptor was isolated from a woman between 35 and 50 years old in good health and CMV-seropositive. The sequencing input was PBMCs. V is TRBV10-3 and J is TRBJ2-2; 8 bases are a match to TRBD2. In nucleotides, the CDR3 is TGTGCCATCAGTGAGAGCGGGACTAGTGGGACCGGGGAGCTGTTTTTT. Its translation: CAISESGTSGTGELFF.